The TCR beta chain described here comes from a study of CD8 T cells in ankylosing spondylitis. Findings and limits, study-wide: Clones linked to disease were reported to show significant enrichment in matched ankylosing spondylitis synovial fluid.

Preparation of TCR beta libraries was done by quantitative 5'-RACE with molecular barcodes. Each CDR3 protein gets one entry after TCRdb re-called the 5' RACE reads with MiXCR. The data show a few hundred thousand distinct CDR3 sequences, about 10% seen once. A word on this clonotype: Its cognate antigen is unknown.

Germline-derived CDR1 and CDR2 are SGHAT and FQDESV (reference sequence). Trimming took off 2 bases at V and 0 bases at J, with 20 bases between the two ends. CDR3 length equals 19 residues. The sequencing input was blood, either unsorted or a sorted T cell fraction (not recorded which). The chain couples TRBV11-1 to TRBJ2-1; D call uncertain. This clonotype was obtained from a male donor with ankylosing spondylitis or in good health (not recorded which). CDR3 amino acids: CASSLRELRDSSSYNEQFF. The CDR3 DNA reads TGTGCCAGCAGCTTACGAGAGCTTCGTGACTCGAGCTCCTACAATGAGCAGTTCTTC.